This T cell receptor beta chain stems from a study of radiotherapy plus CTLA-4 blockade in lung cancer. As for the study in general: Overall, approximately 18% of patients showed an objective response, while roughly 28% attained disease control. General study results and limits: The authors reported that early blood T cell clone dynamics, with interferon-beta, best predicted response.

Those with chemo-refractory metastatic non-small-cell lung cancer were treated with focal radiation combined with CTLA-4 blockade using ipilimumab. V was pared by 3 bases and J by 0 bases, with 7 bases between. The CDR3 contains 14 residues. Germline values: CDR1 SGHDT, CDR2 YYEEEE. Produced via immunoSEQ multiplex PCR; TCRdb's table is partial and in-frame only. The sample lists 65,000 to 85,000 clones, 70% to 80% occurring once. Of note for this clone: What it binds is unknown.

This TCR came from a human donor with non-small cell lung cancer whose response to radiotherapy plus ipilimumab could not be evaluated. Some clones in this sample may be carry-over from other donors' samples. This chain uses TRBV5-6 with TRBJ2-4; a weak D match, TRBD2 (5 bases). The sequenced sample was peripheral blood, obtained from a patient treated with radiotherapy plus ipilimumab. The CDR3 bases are TGTGCCAGCAGCTCGGACTTAGCCAAAAACATTCAGTACTTC. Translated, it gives CASSSDLAKNIQYF.